This passage covers 7 T cell receptor beta chains from one sample sequenced in a study of T cell changes during pregnancy in multiple sclerosis. Assay: immunoSEQ multiplex PCR; the TCRdb copy retains only in-frame clones and omits some. The sample holds some 39,000 clones, around nine tenths seen once. The specimen was CD4+ T cells from peripheral blood mononuclear cells, collected in the third trimester of pregnancy. The source of these receptors is a female donor in good health, enrolled as a control in a pregnancy study.

The chain recombines TRBV5-4 with TRBJ1-4; tentatively, D is TRBD1 (6 bases). CDR1 is SGHNT, CDR2 YYREEE, per germline (reference sequence). With 4 bases removed from V and 8 bases from J, the gap between germline ends came to 15 bases. The CDR3 length is 14 residues. The CDR3, as DNA: TGTGCCAGCAGCCTTAGGGGGTTAGGGGAAAAACTGTTTTTT. Protein sequence: CASSLRGLGEKLFF.

The chain has TRBV5-6 and TRBJ1-1; TRBD1 might be the D (6 bases). The germline CDR1 and CDR2 sequences are SGHDT and YYEEEE. The length of the CDR3 is 14 residues. Deletions cut 1 base from V and 4 bases from J, with 11 bases between. This chain's CDR3 is CASSLWGPGTEAFF. The CDR3 DNA is TGTGCCAGCAGCTTGTGGGGGCCGGGCACTGAAGCTTTCTTT.

V gene TRBV5-1 combines with J gene TRBJ2-1, with 13 bases matching TRBD2. CDR1 SGHRS and CDR2 YFSETQ come from the germline V gene. The CDR3 loop spans 14 amino acids. Trimming took 4 bases from V and 7 from J; bases not matched to a gene: 2. In DNA, the CDR3 is TGCGCCAGCAGCCCGACTAGCGGGGGGAATGAGCAGTTCTTC. Translating it yields CASSPTSGGNEQFF.

The V call is TRBV5-1, the J call TRBJ2-7, with 11 bases matching TRBD2. V lost 4 bases and J lost 4; bases outside the gene matches: 4. Per the germline V gene, CDR1 is SGHRS and CDR2 is YFSETQ. The CDR3 totals 14 residues. The CDR3: CASSVAGGVYEQYF. For the CDR3, the DNA is TGCGCCAGCAGCGTAGCGGGAGGGGTATACGAGCAGTACTTC. Combining the CDR3 with reference TRBV5-1 and TRBJ2-7 gives the whole variable domain KAGVTQTPRYLIKTRGQQVTLSCSPISGHRSVSWYQQTPGQGLQFLFEYFSETQRNKGNFPGRFSGRQFSNSRSEMNVSTLELGDSALYLCASSVAGGVYEQYFGPGTRLTVT.

The gene calls are TRBV4-1 and TRBJ2-5, with 9 bases lining up with TRBD1. V was clipped by 5 bases and J by 5 bases; unmatched bases: 9. The CDR3 is made up of 15 amino acids. Germline lookup yields CDR1 MGHRA and CDR2 YSYEKL. CDR3 DNA: TGCGCCAGCAGCTACGGGACAGGGTTGTTTGAGACCCAGTACTTC. Encoded protein: CASSYGTGLFETQYF.

This clone was observed a single time. V and J are TRBV9 and TRBJ1-2, with 8 bases aligning to TRBD1. V lost 3 bases to trimming and J lost 0 bases; unmatched junction nucleotides: 7. Per germline, CDR1 SGDLS and CDR2 YYNGEE. There are 16 residues in the CDR3. CDR3 in amino acids: CASSAHLGQANYGYTF. The CDR3 DNA is TGTGCCAGCAGCGCCCACCTGGGACAGGCTAACTATGGCTACACCTTC.

This sequence joins TRBV18 and TRBJ2-3; tentative D call: TRBD1 (5 bases). Germline CDR1 reads KGHSH; CDR2 reads LQKENI. V was trimmed by 3 bases and J by 4 bases, leaving 14 bases between them. CDR3 size: 15 residues. The CDR3, as DNA: TGTGCCAGCTCACCTAGTCAGGGATTTGCAGATACGCAGTATTTT. It encodes CASSPSQGFADTQYF.